This entry lists 4 T cell receptor beta chains sequenced from one sample in a study of CD8+ T cells in alopecia areata. Extraction and reverse transcription of RNA yielded cDNA as the sequencing template. Here immunoSEQ multiplex PCR was the method, and the copy in TCRdb shows in-frame clones only, minus some. The sample has approximately 300,000 clones, 58% seen once. As for treatment: oral pan-JAK inhibitor, 5-10 mg twice daily. Specimen: CD4+ T cells sorted from blood, collected at week 24, from a patient treated with tofacitinib. These receptors all come from a human donor with alopecia areata.

The CDR3 loop reads CASKSYEEGFGSPLHF. The DNA for the CDR3 is TGTGCCAGCAAGTCATATGAGGAAGGTTTTGGATCACCCCTCCACTTT. This rearrangement joins TRBV27 to TRBJ1-6; D is undetermined. Germline V lookup: CDR1 MNHEY, CDR2 SMNVEV (reference sequence). The CDR3 has 16 amino acids. V shed 7 bases and J shed 10 bases, with 23 bases lying between them.

This clone was counted only a few times. This chain joins TRBV7-2 and TRBJ1-4; no definite D call. The germline CDR1 and CDR2 sequences are SGHTA and FQGNSA. With 0 bases removed from V and 7 bases from J, the gap between germline ends came to 12 bases. This CDR3 has 15 amino acids. Here the CDR3 reads CASSLALREAEKLFF. As DNA, the CDR3 is TGTGCCAGCAGCTTAGCTTTAAGAGAGGCTGAAAAACTGTTTTTT.

The rearrangement joins TRBV7-2 to TRBJ2-7; TRBD2 matches at 9 bases. The CDR3 is 14 residues long. V was clipped by 5 bases and J by 7 bases; unmatched bases: 9. CDR1 and CDR2 from the germline V gene are SGHTA and FQGNSA. The CDR3 loop reads CASSDRGGAEEQYF. CDR3 coding DNA: TGTGCCAGCAGCGACCGCGGGGGGGCGGAGGAGCAGTACTTC.

This clone was found a few times. This chain links TRBV4-1 with TRBJ1-2; D gene ambiguous. CDR1 and CDR2 from the germline V gene are MGHRA and YSYEKL. Deletions cut 1 base from V and 0 bases from J, with 9 bases between. The CDR3 sequence is 15 residues long. The chain's CDR3 is CASSQANGPNYGYTF. CDR3 DNA sequence: TGCGCCAGCAGCCAAGCGAACGGACCTAACTATGGCTACACCTTC.